One and the same sample provided the 31 T cell receptor beta chains below, sequenced in a study of control samples from healthy donors and cancer patients (TCRdb year 2020). The method was the immunoSEQ multiplex PCR assay. TCRdb obtained this table from immuneACCESS and retained in-frame rearrangements with V and J assigned. These tables miss some clones; where compared with another copy, unresolved V genes account for less than half of the shortfall, and the remainder is unexplained. In all, the sample holds approximately 70,000 clones, and roughly nine tenths of those were seen once. 15% to 20% of the sample goes to the ten largest clones. Sequencing was done on a sample of PBMCs. The origin of the receptors is a man aged 55 to 69 with lung cancer.

The chain has TRBV2 and TRBJ2-7; a weak D match, TRBD2 (6 bases). This CDR3 is built from 13 residues. CDR1 and CDR2 from the germline V gene are SNHLY and FYNNEI. V lost 7 bases, J lost 3 bases, and 13 bases lay in between. The CDR3 DNA reads TGTGCCAGCAATGCGGGACCCTACTACGAGCAGTACGTC. Translation gives CASNAGPYYEQYV.

This chain connects TRBV25-1 to TRBJ1-6, with D perhaps matching TRBD1 (5 bases). This CDR3 region has 14 residues. V was cut by 2 bases and J by 6 bases, with 8 bases left in between. The germline V gene encodes CDR1 MGHDK and CDR2 SYGVNS. The CDR3 DNA follows: TGTGCCAGCAGTGAACTACAGGTTAATTCACCCCTCCACTTT. Amino acids: CASSELQVNSPLHF.

This clone was seen only a few times. This chain connects TRBV2 to TRBJ1-6, with 7 positions matching TRBD1. Germline V CDR1 and CDR2: SNHLY, FYNNEI. J was trimmed by 8 bases and V by 4 bases; bases with no gene match: 5. This CDR3 has 14 residues. The CDR3 DNA sequence: TGTGCCAGCAGTGCTACAGGGGCCGATTCACCCCTCCACTTT. Translated, it gives CASSATGADSPLHF.

V is TRBV3-1 (or the pseudogene TRBV3-2) and J is TRBJ2-2; 8 bases map to TRBD1. V shed 4 bases and J 3 bases; nucleotides not matched to a gene: 7. Germline CDR1 reads LGHDT; CDR2 reads YNNKEL (reference sequence). The CDR3 covers 16 residues. The CDR3 protein is CASSRMRQGYTGELFF. The DNA of the CDR3 is TGTGCCAGCAGCCGGATGAGACAGGGGTACACCGGGGAGCTGTTTTTT.

The chain combines TRBV6-5 with TRBJ1-2; 7 bases align to TRBD1. With V trimmed by 6 bases and J by 2 bases, 6 bases remained unmatched. Germline V lookup: CDR1 MNHEY, CDR2 SVGAGI. CDR3 size: 14 residues. The CDR3 is CASSFKQGNYGYTF. For the CDR3, the DNA is TGTGCCAGCAGCTTTAAACAGGGGAACTATGGCTACACCTTC.

V is TRBV7-9 and J is TRBJ1-4; a possible D gene is TRBD1 (5 bases). Trimming shortened V by 0 bases and J by 3 bases, and 5 bases separated the two germline ends. Germline V lookup: CDR1 SEHNR, CDR2 FQNEAQ (reference sequence). CDR3 length: 14 amino acids. The CDR3 nucleotides are TGTGCCAGCAGCTTAGCCAGGGCTAATGAAAAACTGTTTTTT. Translated, it gives CASSLARANEKLFF.

This clone was detected only once. J is TRBJ2-2 and V is TRBV9; a possible D gene is TRBD2 (6 bases). Trimming removed 5 bases from V and 3 bases from J, with 17 bases in between. Germline CDR1 SGDLS, CDR2 YYNGEE. The CDR3 spans 16 residues. CDR3 region: CASSAPVPSDTGELFF. The CDR3, as DNA: TGTGCCAGCAGTGCTCCGGTGCCTAGCGACACCGGGGAGCTGTTTTTT.

The rearrangement links TRBV5-4 to TRBJ2-2; D is unclear. The CDR3 loop spans 12 amino acids. Germline V gene lookup returns CDR1 SGHNT and CDR2 YYREEE (reference sequence). V was clipped by 3 bases and J by 8 bases, with 8 bases between them. CDR3 loop: CASSSGLGELFF. The DNA of the CDR3 is TGTGCCAGCAGCTCGGGCCTTGGGGAGCTGTTTTTT.

The rearrangement joins TRBV11-3 to TRBJ1-1; no clear D gene. In germline, CDR1 is SGHNT, CDR2 YENEEA. The CDR3 has 12 amino acids. V was clipped by 3 bases and J by 4 bases, with 6 bases between them. The DNA of the CDR3 is TGTGCCAGCAGCTTTCGGGGCACTGAAGCTTTCTTT. It specifies CASSFRGTEAFF.

The chain combines TRBV3-1 (or the pseudogene TRBV3-2) with TRBJ2-1; the D gene could be TRBD1 or TRBD2 (5 bases each). The length of the CDR3 is 12 residues. Germline lookup yields CDR1 LGHDT and CDR2 YNNKEL (reference sequence). Trimming pared 4 bases from V and 9 bases from J, leaving 10 bases between. In DNA, the CDR3 is TGTGCCAGCAGCCGATCCGGGGCTGAGCAGTTCTTC. This translates into CASSRSGAEQFF.

The V and J genes are TRBV19 and TRBJ2-1, with TRBD2 identical over 8 bases. The V and J ends lost 1 base and 7 bases, in that order; junction bases with no gene match: 6. CDR1 and CDR2 from the germline V gene are LNHDA and SQIVND (reference sequence). The CDR3 is 15 amino acids. The CDR3, as DNA: TGTGCCAGTAGTATAGCGGGGGGGCCGGAAAATGAGCAGTTCTTC. Translation: CASSIAGGPENEQFF.

The chain uses TRBV5-1 and TRBJ1-4, with 8 positions matching TRBD1. The length of the CDR3 is 13 residues. CDR1 is SGHRS and CDR2 is YFSETQ in the germline V gene. V lost 7 bases to trimming and J lost 5 bases; unmatched junction nucleotides: 4. In DNA form, the CDR3 reads TGCGCCAGCGCAGGGACAGGCAATGAAAAACTGTTTTTT. Its translation: CASAGTGNEKLFF.

The V and J genes are TRBV12-5 and TRBJ1-1; no definite D call. This CDR3 is 14 amino acids long. CDR1 LGHNT and CDR2 FRNRAP come from the germline V gene. V shed 1 base and J shed 6 bases, with 12 bases lying between them. The CDR3 region has the DNA TGTGCTAGTGGTTTGGGACACTGGGAGGCTGAAGCTTTCTTT. Its protein is CASGLGHWEAEAFF.

This clone appeared a single time. The CDR3 here is CASSQETGTSVSQYF. The DNA of the CDR3 is TGTGCCAGCAGCCAAGAGACCGGGACTAGCGTTTCCCAGTACTTC. This chain connects TRBV3-1 (or the pseudogene TRBV3-2) to TRBJ2-5, with 10 bases aligning to TRBD2. Germline V lookup: CDR1 LGHDT, CDR2 YNNKEL (reference sequence). J gave up 9 bases and V 0 bases, and 7 bases lay outside the gene matches. CDR3 size: 15 residues.

V gene TRBV7-2 combines with J gene TRBJ2-2; D ambiguous. Per germline, CDR1 SGHTA and CDR2 FQGNSA. Between the trimmed V and J ends, which lost 2 bases and 0 bases, there was a span of 13 bases. The CDR3 spans 17 residues. The chain's CDR3 is CASSLSGFSTNTGELFF. The CDR3 DNA reads TGTGCCAGCAGCTTAAGTGGTTTCAGCACGAACACCGGGGAGCTGTTTTTT. Based on the CDR3 plus reference TRBV7-2 and TRBJ2-2, the full variable domain is GAGVSQSPSNKVTEKGKDVELRCDPISGHTALYWYRQSLGQGLEFLIYFQGNSAPDKSGLPSDRFSAERTGGSVSTLTIQRTQQEDSAVYLCASSLSGFSTNTGELFFGEGSRLTVL.

The rearrangement joins TRBV7-3 to TRBJ1-4; D ambiguous. V was cut by 0 bases and J by 8 bases, with 16 bases left in between. The CDR3 is made up of 16 amino acids. Germline V gene lookup returns CDR1 SGHTA and CDR2 FQGTGA. CDR3 nucleotide sequence: TGTGCCAGCAGCTTAACTGGGCCTAGCGCGGGAGAAAAACTGTTTTTT. Its protein is CASSLTGPSAGEKLFF.

CDR3 DNA: TGTGCCAGCAGTTTTACAGGGCTAGCCGGAAACACCATATATTTT. It is translated as CASSFTGLAGNTIYF. V usage is TRBV27 and J usage is TRBJ1-3; TRBD1 might be the D (6 bases). V was pared by 3 bases and J by 4 bases, with 13 bases between. The CDR3 contains 15 residues. The V gene's germline CDR1 is MNHEY and CDR2 SMNVEV (reference sequence).

The V and J genes are TRBV2 and TRBJ2-5; D tentatively fits TRBD1 or TRBD2 (6 bases each). The CDR3 runs 15 residues. The germline V gene encodes CDR1 SNHLY and CDR2 FYNNEI. V lost 6 bases, J lost 3 bases, and 17 bases lay in between. In DNA form, the CDR3 reads TGTGCCAGCAGCTTCAGGGGAGGCCGTGAAGAGACCCAGTACTTC. As protein: CASSFRGGREETQYF.

The chain is built from TRBV11-3 and TRBJ1-1, with D possibly being TRBD1 (5 bases). The V and J ends lost 2 bases and 8 bases respectively, with 15 bases between them. CDR1 is SGHNT and CDR2 is YENEEA in the germline V gene. This CDR3 has 14 residues. CDR3 sequence reads: CASSLRSGATEAFF. CDR3 DNA sequence: TGTGCCAGCAGCTTAAGATCCGGGGCGACCGAAGCTTTCTTT.

V gene TRBV5-4 combines with J gene TRBJ2-7; 10 bases are shared with TRBD2. The CDR3 contains 18 residues. CDR1 is SGHNT and CDR2 is YYREEE in the germline V gene (reference sequence). The junction had 17 bases not matched to a gene; V was cut back by 4 bases and J by 4 bases. The CDR3 is CASSPRLLQRGGLYEQYF. DNA for the CDR3: TGTGCCAGCAGCCCAAGACTACTCCAGCGGGGGGGTCTATACGAGCAGTACTTC.

The chain is built from TRBV3-1 (or the pseudogene TRBV3-2) and TRBJ1-2; D call uncertain. V lost 1 base and J lost 3, with 9 bases in between. Germline V gene data show CDR1 as LGHDT and CDR2 as YNNKEL (reference sequence). The CDR3 sequence is 14 residues long. CDR3 loop: CASSQAAGDYGYTF. CDR3 DNA: TGTGCCAGCAGCCAAGCGGCTGGGGACTATGGCTACACCTTC.

This chain uses TRBV7-9 with TRBJ1-6; D is uncertain. The germline CDR1 and CDR2 sequences are SEHNR and FQNEAQ (reference sequence). With 1 base removed from V and 7 bases from J, the gap between germline ends came to 5 bases. The CDR3 covers 13 residues. The CDR3 coding sequence is TGTGCCAGCAGCTTAGGCCAGAATTCACCCCTCCACTTT. Its translation: CASSLGQNSPLHF.

The chain joins TRBV29-1 to TRBJ1-1, with D hard to call. Germline V gene data show CDR1 as SQVTM and CDR2 as ANQGSEA. There are 13 residues in the CDR3. Trimming took 5 bases from V and 5 from J, leaving 15 bases between them. CDR3 protein: CSVRASEDTEAFF. The CDR3, as DNA: TGCAGCGTTCGGGCCTCGGAGGATACTGAAGCTTTCTTT.

This chain links TRBV18 with TRBJ2-7, with D hard to call. Germline loops: CDR1 KGHSH, CDR2 LQKENI. The CDR3 has 14 amino acids. Trimming cost V 2 bases and J 5 bases, with 13 bases left between them. In DNA form, the CDR3 reads TGTGCCAGCTCACCAGGGGTTGAAGGGAACGAGCAGTACGTC. Translation gives CASSPGVEGNEQYV.

CDR3: CASSVVSGANVLTF. The CDR3 nucleotides read TGTGCCAGCAGCGTTGTCTCTGGGGCCAACGTCCTGACTTTC. The rearrangement joins TRBV3-1 (or the pseudogene TRBV3-2) to TRBJ2-6; D unclear. V was clipped by 5 bases and J by 0 bases, with 5 bases between them. Per the germline V gene, CDR1 is LGHDT and CDR2 is YNNKEL (reference sequence). The CDR3 extends over 14 amino acids.

The CDR3 nucleotides are TGCGCCAGCAGCCAGACAGGGGGCTGGTCGGACACTGAAGCTTTCTTT. Protein product: CASSQTGGWSDTEAFF. This chain links TRBV5-1 with TRBJ1-1; TRBD1 aligns across 10 bases. Per germline, CDR1 SGHRS and CDR2 YFSETQ. CDR3 size: 16 residues. The ends lost 4 bases at V and 3 bases at J; junction bases unmatched: 9.

CDR3 nucleotide sequence: TGTGCCAGCATGGTTACAGGGGCCTACGAGCAGTACGTC. Translated: CASMVTGAYEQYV. The chain has TRBV6-5 and TRBJ2-7; TRBD1 agrees at 7 bases. The germline CDR1 and CDR2 sequences are MNHEY and SVGAGI. The CDR3 length is 13 residues. V trimming: 7 bases; J trimming: 2 bases; junction bases outside the gene matches: 5.

The chain joins TRBV5-1 to TRBJ2-3, with 9 bases matching TRBD2. V shed 5 bases, J shed 2 bases, and the junction held 6 bases outside the gene matches. CDR1 is SGHRS and CDR2 is YFSETQ in the germline V gene. The CDR3 spans 15 residues. The CDR3 spells CASSISGGFTDTQYF. CDR3 DNA: TGCGCCAGCAGTATCAGCGGGGGGTTCACAGATACGCAGTATTTT. Full variable domain (remainder filled in from reference TRBV5-1 and TRBJ2-3): KAGVTQTPRYLIKTRGQQVTLSCSPISGHRSVSWYQQTPGQGLQFLFEYFSETQRNKGNFPGRFSGRQFSNSRSEMNVSTLELGDSALYLCASSISGGFTDTQYFGPGTRLTVL.

This clone was counted only a few times. J is TRBJ1-5 and V is TRBV7-9, with unresolved D. The CDR3 contains 15 residues. Trimming stripped 9 bases from V and 3 bases from J, with 18 bases between. Germline V lookup: CDR1 SEHNR, CDR2 FQNEAQ (reference sequence). The CDR3 here is CARSIWTGDNQPQHF. CDR3 nucleotide sequence: TGTGCCAGGAGCATTTGGACTGGGGACAATCAGCCCCAGCATTTT.

This chain connects TRBV24-1 to TRBJ2-3; a possible D gene is TRBD2 (5 bases). V lost 3 bases and J lost 1, with 10 bases in between. The germline V gene encodes CDR1 KGHDR and CDR2 SFDVKD. This CDR3 is built from 15 residues. The CDR3 coding sequence is TGTGCCACCAGTGATAAACGGGGAGGCACAGATACGCAGTATTTT. Its protein is CATSDKRGGTDTQYF.

This chain joins TRBV24-1 and TRBJ2-5; tentatively, D is TRBD1 (6 bases). Trimming stripped 3 bases from V and 1 base from J, with 11 bases between. CDR1 and CDR2 from the germline V gene are KGHDR and SFDVKD. This CDR3 contains 15 residues. The DNA for the CDR3 is TGTGCCACCAGTGATCCACAGGGTGCCCAAGAGACCCAGTACTTC. Amino acids: CATSDPQGAQETQYF.